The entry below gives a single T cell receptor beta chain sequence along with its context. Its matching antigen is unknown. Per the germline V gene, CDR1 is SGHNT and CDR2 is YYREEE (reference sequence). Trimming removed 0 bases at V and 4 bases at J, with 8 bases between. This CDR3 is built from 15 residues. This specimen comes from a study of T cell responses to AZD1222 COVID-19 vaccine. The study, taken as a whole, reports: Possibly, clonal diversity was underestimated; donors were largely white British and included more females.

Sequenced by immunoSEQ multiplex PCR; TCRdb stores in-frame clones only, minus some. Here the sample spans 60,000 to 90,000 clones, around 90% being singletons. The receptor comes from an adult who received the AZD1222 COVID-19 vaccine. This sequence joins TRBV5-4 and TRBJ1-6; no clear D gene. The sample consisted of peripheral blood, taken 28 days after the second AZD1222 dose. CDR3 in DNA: TGTGCCAGCAGCTTGGATCCAGGTTATAATTCACCCCTCCACTTT. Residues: CASSLDPGYNSPLHF.